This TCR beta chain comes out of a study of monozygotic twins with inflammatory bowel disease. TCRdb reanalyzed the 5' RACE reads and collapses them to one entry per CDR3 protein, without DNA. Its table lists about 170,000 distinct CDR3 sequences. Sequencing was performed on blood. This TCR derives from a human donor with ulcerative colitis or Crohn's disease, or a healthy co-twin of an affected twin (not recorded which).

The CDR3 protein is CARRSAPEGEQFF. The chain joins TRBV2 to TRBJ2-1; TCRdb returns TRBD2, unconfirmable since there is no DNA. In germline, CDR1 is SNHLY, CDR2 FYNNEI. CDR3 length: 13 residues.